The present T cell receptor beta chain was sequenced within a study of beta chain features in type 1 diabetes. Notes on the study in general: Moderate yet significant TCRB CDR3 shortening was seen in Type 1 diabetes patients in all four CD4+ subsets.

This clone was seen only a few times. The antigen remains unidentified. CDR3 length equals 15 residues. Germline assignment: CDR1 SGDLS and CDR2 YYNGEE. The V gene lost 4 bases and the J gene lost 3 bases, with 15 bases spanning the gap. Reverse transcribing all isolated RNA meant expressed TCRB transcripts were sequenced. Data came from immunoSEQ multiplex PCR; TCRdb stores just in-frame clones and leaves some out. The sample has roughly 700,000 clones, 13% seen once; the top ten hold approximately 0.022%. The chain is built from TRBV9 and TRBJ2-3; D possibly corresponds to TRBD2 (5 bases). Sequences were obtained from naive CD4+ T cells from blood. The source of this sequence is a man between 18 and 29 years old with type 1 diabetes. The CDR3 region has the DNA TGTGCCAGCAGCCCATCCCGGGGTGGTACAGATACGCAGTATTTT. Amino acid sequence: CASSPSRGGTDTQYF. Together with reference TRBV9 and TRBJ2-3, the CDR3 gives the full variable domain: DSGVTQTPKHLITATGQRVTLRCSPRSGDLSVYWYQQSLDQGLQFLIQYYNGEERAKGNILERFSAQQFPDLHSELNLSSLELGDSALYFCASSPSRGGTDTQYFGPGTRLTVL.